Here is one T cell receptor beta chain with its context. Its antigen is still unknown. If patients had autoimmune disease history or systemic immunosuppression, they were excluded. The sample is drawn from a study of OX40 agonist ivuxolimab in advanced cancers. Study overall: Cancers in dose escalation were hepatocellular, melanoma, renal cell and head and neck. Study-wide points: Compared with CD4+, CD8+ T cells on average had more expanded clones. Among the lowest levels of clonal expansion were found in partial responders at 0.1-3.0 mg/kg.

Only in-frame clones appear in the TCRdb table, and some are missing; sequencing was by immunoSEQ multiplex PCR. The sample includes around 130,000 clones, just under 95% of them seen just once. The CDR3 loop spans 14 amino acids. The V segment lost 4 bases and the J segment 5 bases; nucleotides outside the gene matches: 8. CDR1 and CDR2 from the germline V gene are SGHAT and FQNNGV. The clonotype comes from an adult with an advanced solid tumor such as melanoma, head and neck, liver or kidney cancer. This specimen was CD4+ or CD8+ T cells sorted from blood, taken in a trial of the OX40 agonist ivuxolimab. V and J are TRBV11-2 and TRBJ2-7, with 7 bases lining up with TRBD1. The CDR3 protein is CASSSLLDRNEQYF. CDR3 DNA sequence: TGTGCCAGCAGCTCCCTCCTGGACAGGAACGAGCAGTACTTC.